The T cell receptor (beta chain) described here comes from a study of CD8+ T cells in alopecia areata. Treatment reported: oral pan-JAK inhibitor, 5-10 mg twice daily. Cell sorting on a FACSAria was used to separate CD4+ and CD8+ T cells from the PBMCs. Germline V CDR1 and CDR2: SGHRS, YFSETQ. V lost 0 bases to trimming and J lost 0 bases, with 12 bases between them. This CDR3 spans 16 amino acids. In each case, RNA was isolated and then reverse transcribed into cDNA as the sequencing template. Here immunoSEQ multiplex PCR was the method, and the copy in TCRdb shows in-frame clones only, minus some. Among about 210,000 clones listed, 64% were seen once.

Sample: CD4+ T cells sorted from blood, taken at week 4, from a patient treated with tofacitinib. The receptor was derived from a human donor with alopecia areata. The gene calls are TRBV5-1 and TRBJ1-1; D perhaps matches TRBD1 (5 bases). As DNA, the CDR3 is TGCGCCAGCAGCTTGGGAACGGGACTGTTGAACACTGAAGCTTTCTTT. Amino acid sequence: CASSLGTGLLNTEAFF.